This TCR beta chain stems from a study of blood T cell repertoires in COVID-19. Study-level information: Whether acute or convalescent, the COVID-19 samples came from the United States, Italy and Spain. PBMCs, B-cell-depleted T cells, or T cells were the source of the cDNA or gDNA that made up the material.

TCRdb keeps only in-frame clones here, not all; method: immunoSEQ multiplex PCR. The sample records 150,000 to 250,000 clones, roughly 82% being singletons. Germline-derived CDR1 and CDR2 are KGHSH and LQKENI. J lost 2 bases, V lost 3 bases, and 13 bases had no gene match. CDR3 length: 18 amino acids. Study members were between about 18 and 89 years old and lived in around 24 US regions. The chain is built from TRBV18 and TRBJ2-4; 7 positions match TRBD2. The specimen was PBMCs or T cells enriched from blood (not recorded which). The sequence derives from a man aged 40-49 years who had recovered from COVID-19. The CDR3 sequence: CASSPPAGVVTSKNIQYF. CDR3 DNA sequence: TGTGCCAGCTCACCCCCGGCGGGAGTCGTCACATCCAAAAACATTCAGTACTTC. Full variable domain (remainder filled in from reference TRBV18 and TRBJ2-4): NAGVMQNPRHLVRRRGQEARLRCSPMKGHSHVYWYRQLPEEGLKFMVYLQKENIIDESGMPKERFSAEFPKEGPSILRIQQVVRGDSAAYFCASSPPAGVVTSKNIQYFGAGTRLSVL.